This is a list of T cell receptor beta chains from one sample in a study of shared clonotypes between healthy human individuals. Only in-frame clones appear in the TCRdb table, and some are missing; sequencing was by immunoSEQ multiplex PCR. The table records around 1.9 million clones, just under 95% of them present only once. Sequencing was carried out using naive CD8+ T cells from PBMCs. These receptors were taken from a man aged 18 to 30 in good health. Some clones in this sample may be carry-over from other donors' samples. CDR3s include the opening cysteine and the closing phenylalanine or tryptophan. A D gene is named only where the DNA matches it firmly. The size entry is marked missing in some rows and otherwise reads once, few, many or a size class.

NA	TRBJ1-2	TRBV9	once	CASSVGANDRYYGYTF	TGTGCCAGCAGCGTGGGCGCTAATGACAGGTACTATGGCTACACCTTC
NA	TRBJ2-7	TRBV7-2	NA	CASRARDANSYEQYF	TGTGCCAGCAGAGCCCGGGACGCCAACTCCTACGAGCAGTACTTC
NA	TRBJ2-7	TRBV4-2	NA	CASSQDGGDLYEQYF	TGTGCCAGCAGCCAAGATGGGGGAGACTTATACGAGCAGTACTTC
NA	TRBJ2-2	TRBV18	NA	CASSEIAGPSRVPGELFF	TGTGCCAGCTCAGAAATCGCCGGGCCCAGTCGAGTTCCCGGGGAGCTGTTTTTT
NA	TRBJ2-7	TRBV7-9	NA	CASSRGTSYEQYF	TGTGCCAGCAGCAGGGGTACCTCCTACGAGCAGTACTTC
NA	TRBJ2-1	TRBV28	NA	CASRDPRGIGYNEQFF	TGTGCCAGCAGGGACCCAAGGGGTATAGGCTACAATGAGCAGTTCTTC
TRBD2	TRBJ2-3	TRBV12-5	NA	CASGEGLAGADTQYF	TGTGCTAGTGGCGAGGGACTAGCGGGTGCAGATACGCAGTATTTT
NA	TRBJ2-1	TRBV10-2	NA	CASTSGYDEQFF	TGCGCCAGCACCTCAGGTTACGATGAGCAGTTCTTC
NA	TRBJ2-4	TRBV11-2	NA	CASSLGAGPRKNIQYF	TGTGCCAGCAGCTTAGGGGCGGGACCCCGCAAAAACATTCAGTACTTC
TRBD2	TRBJ2-5	TRBV9	NA	CASSVGGSGRQTQYF	TGTGCCAGCAGCGTAGGCGGTAGCGGGAGACAGACCCAGTACTTC
NA	TRBJ2-1	TRBV27	NA	CASSLTGRHEQFF	TGTGCCAGCAGTTTGACTGGGCGGCATGAGCAGTTCTTC
NA	TRBJ2-3	TRBV27	NA	CASSLIAASTDTQYF	TGTGCCAGCAGTTTAATAGCGGCTAGCACAGATACGCAGTATTTT
TRBD2	TRBJ2-1	TRBV7-3	NA	CASSFLAGSYNEQFF	TGTGCCAGCAGCTTCCTAGCGGGATCCTACAATGAGCAGTTCTTC
NA	TRBJ1-1	TRBV5-8	once	CASSFSGTTLNTEAFF	TGTGCCAGCAGCTTCTCCGGGACAACCCTTAACACTGAAGCTTTCTTT
NA	TRBJ2-7	TRBV28	NA	CASSPHGYEQYF	TGTGCCAGCAGTCCCCACGGTTACGAGCAGTACTTC
NA	TRBJ2-5	TRBV27	once	CASSILRAGGGETQYF	TGTGCCAGCAGTATCCTCCGGGCCGGAGGCGGGGAGACCCAGTACTTC
TRBD1	TRBJ1-2	TRBV6-6	NA	CASSYGPGGGYGYTF	TGTGCCAGCAGTTACGGGCCAGGGGGCGGCTATGGCTACACCTTC
TRBD2	TRBJ2-1	TRBV28	NA	CASSLSGRVNEQFF	TGTGCCAGCAGCCTAAGCGGGAGGGTAAATGAGCAGTTCTTC
NA	TRBJ1-4	TRBV6-1	NA	CASRLLWGPNEKLFF	TGTGCCAGCAGACTACTATGGGGACCTAATGAAAAACTGTTTTTT
NA	TRBJ2-3	TRBV7-9	NA	CASSLARGPPGTDTQYF	TGTGCCAGCAGCTTAGCGAGGGGCCCGCCAGGCACAGATACGCAGTATTTT
NA	TRBJ2-7	TRBV6-5	once	CASSYLVGAYEQYF	TGTGCCAGCAGTTACCTGGTCGGGGCCTACGAGCAGTACTTC
NA	TRBJ2-7	TRBV28	NA	CASRPGGRGSSYEQYF	TGTGCCAGCAGGCCTGGTGGCAGGGGATCCTCCTACGAGCAGTACTTC
NA	TRBJ2-1	TRBV7-9	NA	CASSLGGSMNEQFF	TGTGCCAGCAGCTTAGGGGGAAGTATGAATGAGCAGTTCTTC
NA	TRBJ1-1	TRBV5-5	NA	CASSIGQNTEAFF	TGTGCCAGCAGTATTGGGCAGAACACTGAAGCTTTCTTT
TRBD1	TRBJ2-5	TRBV19	NA	CASSRDREGDQETQYF	TGTGCCAGTAGTAGGGACAGGGAAGGGGACCAAGAGACCCAGTACTTC
NA	TRBJ2-1	TRBV6-5	NA	CASSSGPDNEQFF	TGTGCCAGCAGTTCCGGGCCTGACAATGAGCAGTTCTTC
TRBD2	TRBJ2-7	TRBV11-2	NA	CASSFLAGNYEQYF	TGTGCCAGCAGCTTTCTAGCGGGAAACTACGAGCAGTACTTC
NA	TRBJ2-7	TRBV7-9	NA	CASSFGSEQYF	TGTGCCAGCAGCTTCGGTAGCGAGCAGTACTTC
TRBD2	TRBJ2-7	TRBV27	NA	CASSFLETSGRIYEQYF	TGTGCCAGCAGTTTCCTCGAAACTAGCGGGAGGATCTACGAGCAGTACTTC
TRBD2	TRBJ2-7	TRBV5-4	NA	CASSLLAGGPNEQYF	TGTGCCAGCAGCTTGCTAGCGGGAGGGCCTAACGAGCAGTACTTC
TRBD2	TRBJ2-7	TRBV9	NA	CASSEGTRSYEQYF	TGTGCCAGCAGCGAGGGGACTAGGTCCTACGAGCAGTACTTC
TRBD2	TRBJ2-5	TRBV9	NA	CASSAVAGSFETQYF	TGTGCCAGCAGCGCTGTAGCGGGATCGTTTGAGACCCAGTACTTC
TRBD2	TRBJ2-7	TRBV9	once	CASSAGGNEQYF	TGTGCCAGCAGCGCGGGGGGGAACGAGCAGTACTTC
NA	TRBJ2-1	TRBV7-6	NA	CASSLLASRNNEQFF	TGTGCCAGCAGCTTATTGGCTAGCAGAAACAATGAGCAGTTCTTC
NA	TRBJ2-2	TRBV13	NA	CASSLGAEPGELFF	TGTGCCAGCAGCTTAGGCGCCGAGCCCGGGGAGCTGTTTTTT
TRBD2	TRBJ2-1	TRBV5-1	NA	CASNLAGGDNEQFF	TGCGCCAGCAACTTAGCGGGAGGGGACAATGAGCAGTTCTTC
NA	TRBJ1-1	TRBV10-3	NA	CAISESVGKTEAFF	TGTGCCATCAGTGAGTCTGTCGGGAAAACTGAAGCTTTCTTT
NA	TRBJ2-3	TRBV27	once	CASSLSGSDTQYF	TGTGCCAGCAGTTTATCGGGGTCCGATACGCAGTATTTT
TRBD2	TRBJ2-1	TRBV9	NA	CASSVVREEGYNEQFF	TGTGCCAGCAGCGTAGTGCGGGAGGAGGGCTACAATGAGCAGTTCTTC
TRBD1	TRBJ2-2	TRBV5-6	NA	CASSSPGQAIFGELFF	TGTGCCAGCAGCTCGCCGGGACAGGCGATATTCGGGGAGCTGTTTTTT
NA	TRBJ1-5	TRBV2	few	CASSDGAYSNQPQHF	TGTGCCAGCAGTGATGGGGCGTATAGCAATCAGCCCCAGCATTTT
NA	TRBJ1-5	TRBV10-2	NA	CASRVGGDQPQHF	TGCGCCAGCAGGGTTGGGGGGGATCAGCCCCAGCATTTT
NA	TRBJ2-1	TRBV4-3	NA	CASSQEGPASISYNEQFF	TGCGCCAGCAGCCAAGAGGGTCCTGCAAGCATTTCCTACAATGAGCAGTTCTTC
TRBD1	TRBJ2-3	TRBV27	once	CASSPLTGGFGTDTQYF	TGTGCCAGCAGTCCACTAACAGGGGGCTTCGGGACAGATACGCAGTATTTT
TRBD1	TRBJ1-3	TRBV14	NA	CASSQVVTGAGNTIYF	TGTGCCAGCAGCCAAGTTGTGACAGGGGCTGGAAACACCATATATTTT
TRBD1	TRBJ2-7	TRBV7-6	NA	CASSATGDGFEQYF	TGTGCCAGCAGCGCGACAGGGGACGGCTTCGAGCAGTACTTC
TRBD2	TRBJ2-1	TRBV4-1	once	CASSPPVGGRADEQFF	TGCGCCAGCAGCCCCCCCGTTGGCGGGAGGGCCGATGAGCAGTTCTTC
NA	TRBJ1-5	TRBV30	NA	CAWSVAGYSQPQHF	TGTGCCTGGAGTGTAGCGGGGTATAGTCAGCCCCAGCATTTT
NA	TRBJ1-2	TRBV14	few	CASSQGVLGGYTF	TGTGCCAGCAGCCAAGGCGTACTGGGTGGCTACACCTTC
NA	TRBJ2-7	TRBV28	NA	CTSGREGLMDEQYF	TGTACAAGTGGTCGGGAAGGGCTCATGGACGAGCAGTACTTC
TRBD2	TRBJ2-7	TRBV28	NA	CASSPVAGVAYEQYF	TGTGCCAGCAGTCCGGTAGCGGGAGTGGCTTACGAGCAGTACTTC
NA	TRBJ2-1	TRBV7-9	once	CASSLVQLKNEQFF	TGTGCCAGCAGCTTAGTTCAGCTCAAGAATGAGCAGTTCTTC
TRBD2	TRBJ2-1	TRBV5-1	NA	CASSLLLAGGPDNEQFF	TGCGCCAGCAGCTTGTTGCTGGCGGGAGGGCCGGATAATGAGCAGTTCTTC
TRBD1	TRBJ1-2	TRBV9	NA	CASSPTGRDRDGYTF	TGTGCCAGCAGCCCCACGGGTCGGGACAGGGATGGCTACACCTTC
NA	TRBJ2-7	TRBV27	NA	CASSLGVTYEQYF	TGTGCCAGCAGTTTGGGGGTCACCTACGAGCAGTACTTC
NA	TRBJ2-5	TRBV2	NA	CASRAENQETQYF	TGTGCCAGCAGGGCAGAGAACCAAGAGACCCAGTACTTC
TRBD2	TRBJ2-7	TRBV4-1	NA	CASSHLLAGVTYEQYF	TGCGCCAGCAGCCATCTTTTAGCGGGGGTTACTTACGAGCAGTACTTC
NA	TRBJ2-3	TRBV7-6	NA	CASSFLAPPTDTQYF	TGTGCCAGCAGCTTTTTAGCGCCTCCCACAGATACGCAGTATTTT
NA	TRBJ1-1	TRBV5-1	NA	CASSWGSGLAEAFF	TGCGCCAGCAGCTGGGGTAGCGGGTTGGCTGAAGCTTTCTTT